The 10 T cell receptor beta chains presented below share a single source sample, sequenced in a study of a mutant IDH1 vaccine in newly diagnosed glioma. What these receptors recognize is not known. Regarding time point: week 5, during vaccination. Mutant IDH1 20-mer peptide, at 300 ug, made up each vaccine dose, with topical imiquimod. Generated by immunoSEQ multiplex PCR, the TCRdb table keeps only in-frame clones and is missing some. In the table there are around 36,000 clones, roughly nine tenths of which are singletons. The specimen comprised PBMCs, sampled from a glioma patient whose treatment included an IDH1 peptide vaccine. The receptors stem from a man aged 50 to 59 with glioma.

The J gene is TRBJ2-5, the V gene TRBV7-9; 7 bases match TRBD2. The germline CDR1 and CDR2 sequences are SEHNR and FQNEAQ (reference sequence). The CDR3 is 14 residues long. V was pared by 3 bases and J by 5 bases, with 6 bases of the junction left unmatched. CDR3 bases: TGTGCCAGCAGCTTGGGCGGGAGATGGGAGACCCAGTACTTC. Its translation: CASSLGGRWETQYF. Looking up the rest from reference TRBV7-9 and TRBJ2-5 gives the full variable domain: DTGVSQNPRHKITKRGQNVTFRCDPISEHNRLYWYRQTLGQGPEFLTYFQNEAQLEKSRLLSDRFSAERPKGSFSTLEIQRTEQGDSAMYLCASSLGGRWETQYFGPGTRLLVL.

The rearrangement joins TRBV18 to TRBJ2-2; 9 positions match TRBD1. The CDR3 sequence is 17 residues long. The germline CDR1 and CDR2 sequences are KGHSH and LQKENI. The V gene end was trimmed by 2 bases and the J gene end by 0 bases; junction bases not matched to a gene: 4. This chain's CDR3 is CASSPVRQGANTGELFF. CDR3 DNA sequence: TGTGCCAGCTCACCAGTGAGACAGGGGGCGAACACCGGGGAGCTGTTTTTT.

As to this clone: The junction and the germline gene differ at one end; a read error may be behind it. The V gene is TRBV7-7, the J gene TRBJ2-5; a weak D match, TRBD1 (6 bases). Germline V CDR1 and CDR2: SSHAT, FNYEAQ (reference sequence). The CDR3 length is 19 residues. CDR3 residues: CASSLIKGRGRSGQETQYF. The CDR3 bases are TGTGCTAGCAGCTTAATTAAGGGCAGGGGAAGGTCGGGACAAGAGACCCAGTACTTC.

The table lists this clone with a few counts. The CDR3 loop reads CASRTQASYYGYTF. As DNA, the CDR3 is TGTGCCAGCAGGACCCAGGCCAGCTACTATGGCTACACCTTC. V and J are TRBV2 and TRBJ1-2; D is unclear. V was pared by 6 bases and J by 3 bases, with 14 bases between. The CDR3 has 14 residues. Germline CDR1 SNHLY, CDR2 FYNNEI.

The chain is built from TRBV10-3 and TRBJ1-3; no definite D call. V was clipped by 0 bases and J by 1 base, with 1 base between them. Per germline, CDR1 ENHRY and CDR2 SYGVKD. This CDR3 contains 13 residues. CDR3 protein: CAISESSGNTIYF. The CDR3 DNA is TGTGCCATCAGTGAGTCTTCTGGAAACACCATATATTTT.

The chain recombines TRBV19 with TRBJ2-2; no firm D call. Trimming took 3 bases from V and 5 from J, leaving 10 bases between them. Germline CDR1 is LNHDA and CDR2 is SQIVND (reference sequence). CDR3 length: 14 amino acids. CDR3 in DNA: TGTGCCAGTAGTATGCCGGCACGAACCGGGGAGCTGTTTTTT. Its translation: CASSMPARTGELFF.

This chain connects TRBV28 to TRBJ1-5; 7 bases are shared with TRBD1. This CDR3 has 14 residues. The ends lost 6 bases at V and 2 bases at J; junction bases unmatched: 4. The germline V gene encodes CDR1 MDHEN and CDR2 SYDVKM. CDR3 sequence: CASSEDRGNQPQHF. The CDR3 nucleotides are TGTGCCAGCAGCGAAGACAGGGGCAATCAGCCCCAGCATTTT. The variable domain in full, with the rest retrieved from reference TRBV28 and TRBJ1-5, is DVKVTQSSRYLVKRTGEKVFLECVQDMDHENMFWYRQDPGLGLRLIYFSYDVKMKEKGDIPEGYSVSREKKERFSLILESASTNQTSMYLCASSEDRGNQPQHFGDGTRLSIL.

The chain carries TRBV9 and TRBJ2-5, with 10 nucleotides matching TRBD2. The CDR3 covers 16 residues. The J segment lost 5 bases and the V segment lost 4 bases, leaving 11 bases of the junction unmatched. CDR1 and CDR2 (germline): SGDLS, YYNGEE. The CDR3 loop reads CASSSHSGRSEETQYF. CDR3 bases: TGTGCCAGCAGCTCCCATAGCGGGAGGTCCGAGGAGACCCAGTACTTC.

The chain recombines TRBV20-1 with TRBJ1-1, with 8 bases aligning to TRBD1. The V segment lost 7 bases and the J segment 8 bases; nucleotides outside the gene matches: 3. The CDR3 has 10 residues. The germline V gene has CDR1 DFQATT and CDR2 SNEGSKA (reference sequence). The CDR3 DNA reads as TGCAGTGAAAACAGGGGGGAAGCTTTCTTT. This translates into CSENRGEAFF.

The chain has TRBV5-6 and TRBJ2-3; D might be TRBD1 (5 bases). The CDR3 spans 12 residues. The germline V gene encodes CDR1 SGHDT and CDR2 YYEEEE. With 1 base removed from V and 5 bases from J, the gap between germline ends came to 5 bases. DNA for the CDR3: TGTGCCAGCAGCTTGAGGGGAGATACGCAGTATTTT. It yields the protein CASSLRGDTQYF.